The T cell receptor (beta chain) under discussion was sequenced for a study of blood T cells in healthy people across ages. Broader study findings: Diversity was higher, and naive CD4+ cells more numerous, in long-lived donors than in aged donors.

V gave up 1 base and J gave up 10 bases, with 5 bases separating them. CDR1 SGHDN and CDR2 FVKESK come from the germline V gene. This CDR3 has 12 residues. Every sample yielded at least 6.5 million isolated PBMCs. Using a J-beta primer mix together with a sample-barcoded 5' primer, a second PCR was run for roughly 6 to 12 cycles. Per-sample output comprised a minimum of 3 million paired-end reads containing CDR3. TCRdb re-analysed the 5' RACE reads in MiXCR, keeping a single row per CDR3 protein. The sample lists about 570,000 distinct CDR3 sequences, 27% seen once, with about 18% in the top ten. This clonotype occurred a few times. The antigen is not known.

The TCR comes from a woman in her 70s in good health. Sample: blood. The chain employs TRBV14 and TRBJ1-6, with unresolved D. The DNA for the CDR3 is TGTGCCAGCAGCCAAGGGCACTCACCCCTCCACTTT. It specifies CASSQGHSPLHF.